Listed here is a single T cell receptor beta chain. The sample comes from a study of T cells in localized non-small cell lung cancer. This CDR3 has 16 amino acids. V lost 3 bases to trimming and J lost 5 bases; unmatched junction nucleotides: 12. Germline-derived CDR1 and CDR2 are LGHNA and YNFKEQ. Libraries were prepared by immunoSEQ multiplex PCR; TCRdb keeps only in-frame clonotypes and omits some of them. Of 65,000 to 95,000 clones listed, around 80% are singletons. This specimen was PBMCs, taken before any cancer treatment. The chain couples TRBV4-2 to TRBJ2-7, with 8 bases fitting TRBD2. The source of this sequence is a man aged 40 to 75 with stage II squamous cell lung carcinoma. The CDR3 here is CASSQASGSKGNEQYF. In nucleotides, the CDR3 is TGTGCCAGCAGCCAGGCGAGCGGGAGTAAAGGCAACGAGCAGTACTTC.